Listed here are 25 T cell receptor beta chains from one sample, sequenced in a study of blood T cells in healthy people across ages. Then a second PCR, running roughly 7 to 11 cycles, was carried out with a sample-barcoded 5' primer and a J-beta primer mix. MiXCR, run by TCRdb on the 5' RACE reads, gives a single entry per CDR3 protein. The profile shows about 570,000 distinct CDR3 sequences, 27% of them singletons. The sequenced sample was blood. The receptor set was obtained from a woman in her 70s in good health.

Ten or more counts support this clonotype. This chain connects TRBV20-1 to TRBJ1-2; 9 nucleotides line up with TRBD1. The CDR3 has 15 residues. The germline V gene has CDR1 DFQATT and CDR2 SNEGSKA (reference sequence). V was pared by 0 bases and J by 4 bases, with 6 bases of the junction left unmatched. The CDR3 DNA is TGCAGTGCTAGAGATCCCGTACAGGGGGCCTATGGCTACACCTTC. It yields the protein CSARDPVQGAYGYTF.

The chain recombines TRBV7-6 with TRBJ2-2, with D possibly matching TRBD1 (6 bases). Trimming shortened V by 6 bases and J by 1 base, and 15 bases separated the two germline ends. Germline CDR1 reads SGHVS; CDR2 reads FNYEAQ. The CDR3 sequence is 16 residues long. CDR3 DNA: TGTGCCAGCAGACTTGCAGGGGCGGTGAACACCGGGGAGCTGTTTTTT. It codes for CASRLAGAVNTGELFF.

This chain uses TRBV20-1 with TRBJ2-5, with TRBD2 as a possible D gene (6 bases). This CDR3 comprises 13 residues. Trimming shortened V by 5 bases and J by 2 bases, and 12 bases separated the two germline ends. CDR1 is DFQATT, CDR2 SNEGSKA, per germline (reference sequence). This chain's CDR3 is CSALGGQQETQYF. CDR3 coding DNA: TGCAGTGCTTTGGGAGGACAACAAGAGACCCAGTACTTC.

A note on this clonotype: No conserved phenylalanine or tryptophan is present at the end of the CDR3, so a read error is the likely explanation. This chain links TRBV7-9 with TRBJ2-1, with 10 bases matching TRBD2. The CDR3 runs 16 residues. Trimming at V came to 0 bases and at J to 5 bases, leaving 4 bases not matched to a gene. Germline loops: CDR1 SEHNR, CDR2 FQNEAQ (reference sequence). The CDR3 protein is CASSLAASGGDNEQFL. The DNA for the CDR3 is TGTGCCAGCAGCTTAGCGGCTAGCGGGGGAGACAATGAGCAGTTCCTC.

Points on this clonotype: Compared with germline, one end of the junction differs, possibly owing to a read error. V is TRBV2 and J is TRBJ2-2; D possibly corresponds to TRBD2 (6 bases). The CDR3 has 16 amino acids. Germline assignment: CDR1 SNHLY and CDR2 FYNNEI. The CDR3 loop is CASSLGLERNTGELFF. CDR3 DNA: TGTGCCAGCAGTTTGGGACTCGAACGGAACACTGGGGAGCTGTTTTTT.

This clonotype appeared a few times. This chain connects TRBV6-6 to TRBJ1-3, with D possibly matching TRBD1 (5 bases). The CDR3 has 14 amino acids. Germline values: CDR1 MNHNY, CDR2 SVGAGI (reference sequence). V was cut by 10 bases and J by 2 bases, with 15 bases left in between. The DNA of the CDR3 is TGTGCCATCTGGGAGGGGTCAGCTGGAAACACCATATATTTT. This translates into CAIWEGSAGNTIYF.

This clonotype was counted ten times or more. The rearrangement joins TRBV11-2 to TRBJ2-5; D is perhaps TRBD1 or TRBD2 (6 bases each). Trimming took 3 bases from V and 2 from J, leaving 13 bases between them. CDR3 length: 15 residues. Germline CDR1 SGHAT, CDR2 FQNNGV. The CDR3 reads CASSFTGATQETQYF. CDR3 DNA sequence: TGTGCCAGCAGCTTCACGGGGGCTACACAAGAGACCCAGTACTTC.

The chain recombines TRBV20-1 with TRBJ2-1; D perhaps matches TRBD2 (6 bases). CDR1 DFQATT and CDR2 SNEGSKA come from the germline V gene (reference sequence). This CDR3 has 15 amino acids. Between the trimmed V and J ends, which lost 3 bases and 3 bases, there was a span of 15 bases. The CDR3 here is CSASLGGTYYNEQFF. CDR3 nucleotide sequence: TGCAGTGCTAGTCTTGGCGGGACCTACTACAATGAGCAGTTCTTC.

Many counts were recorded for this clonotype. The chain combines TRBV15 with TRBJ2-4; TRBD1 might be the D (5 bases). The CDR3 is made up of 17 amino acids. The V end was cut by 0 bases, the J end by 6 bases, with 18 bases between. Germline-derived CDR1 and CDR2 are LNHNV and YYDKDF (reference sequence). CDR3 nucleotides: TGTGCCACCAGCAGAGATTCCAGGGTCCTTTCCTCAAACATTCAGTACTTC. It specifies CATSRDSRVLSSNIQYF.

This clonotype was seen at least ten times. This chain connects TRBV7-9 to TRBJ2-3; D uncertain. The CDR3 has 13 amino acids. Germline V gene sequence: CDR1 SEHNR, CDR2 FQNEAQ (reference sequence). V shed 2 bases and J shed 1 base, with 4 bases lying between them. CDR3: CASSLTGTDTQYF. CDR3 DNA sequence: TGTGCCAGCAGCTTAACTGGCACAGATACGCAGTATTTT.

The CDR3 bases are TGTGCCAGCAGCTTTGAGCAGGGGATTAGTTACGAGCAGTACTTC. This sequence encodes CASSFEQGISYEQYF. The chain combines TRBV7-8 with TRBJ2-7; D is perhaps TRBD1 (6 bases). The ends were cut back, 3 bases at V and 4 bases at J, with 16 bases in the middle. Germline assignment: CDR1 SGHVS and CDR2 FQNEAQ. The CDR3 is made up of 15 amino acids.

This clonotype occurred a few times. The chain recombines TRBV6-6 with TRBJ2-7, with 13 nucleotides matching TRBD2. The end of the DNA is better explained by TRBJ2-1, so the J call may be wrong. The CDR3 runs to 15 residues. The germline V gene has CDR1 MNHNY and CDR2 SVGAGI (reference sequence). CDR3 residues: CASSTGRLAGGEQFF. The CDR3 coding sequence is TGTGCCAGCAGTACCGGGCGACTAGCGGGGGGCGAGCAGTTCTTC.

This clonotype has only a few counts. V is TRBV6-2 or TRBV6-3 and J is TRBJ1-5; the match to TRBD1 covers 7 bases. The trim removed 7 bases at V and 4 bases at J, leaving 10 bases unmatched. Germline CDR1 reads MNHEY; CDR2 reads SVGEGT. This CDR3 region has 15 residues. The CDR3, as DNA: TGTGCCAGCAATACCGTGACAGGGACTAATCAGCCCCAGCATTTT. Protein: CASNTVTGTNQPQHF.

This clonotype was detected only a few times. The gene calls are TRBV3-1 and TRBJ2-3; the match to TRBD1 covers 8 bases. J gave up 4 bases and V 5 bases, and 8 bases lay outside the gene matches. The CDR3 runs 15 residues. Germline assignment: CDR1 LGHDT and CDR2 YNNKEL (reference sequence). CDR3 protein: CASSFVQGASDTQYF. As DNA, the CDR3 is TGTGCCAGCAGCTTCGTCCAGGGGGCTTCAGATACGCAGTATTTT.

This rearrangement joins TRBV28 to TRBJ2-7; D is possibly TRBD1 (6 bases). The V and J ends lost 4 bases and 2 bases respectively, with 18 bases between them. There are 16 residues in the CDR3. Germline CDR1 MDHEN, CDR2 SYDVKM. The CDR3 nucleotides read TGTGCCAGCAGTTCTTACATCCGGACAGTTGCCTACGAGCAGTACTTC. Translated, it gives CASSSYIRTVAYEQYF.

This clonotype was found a few times. The V call is TRBV5-1, the J call TRBJ1-5; TRBD1 might be the D (6 bases). This CDR3 has 17 amino acids. CDR1 is SGHRS and CDR2 is YFSETQ in the germline V gene. Between the trimmed V and J ends, which lost 0 bases and 7 bases, there was a span of 20 bases. For the CDR3, the DNA is TGCGCCAGCAGCTTGGGGGTCGATTCTCAGGGGAGGCAGCCCCAGCATTTT. Translating gives CASSLGVDSQGRQPQHF.

This clonotype showed up just a few times. The chain combines TRBV12-3 or TRBV12-4 with TRBJ2-7, with 8 bases lining up with TRBD1. Germline trimming cut 1 base from V and 0 bases from J; bases unmatched to any gene: 5. This CDR3 region has 16 residues. The CDR3, as DNA: TGTGCCAGCAGTTTAGACAGGACAGGGAGCTCCTACGAGCAGTACTTC. This translates into CASSLDRTGSSYEQYF.

This rearrangement joins TRBV10-3 to TRBJ1-6; D call uncertain. V was pared by 0 bases and J by 5 bases, with 11 bases between. The CDR3 is 16 residues long. CDR1 and CDR2 from the germline V gene are ENHRY and SYGVKD. In DNA, the CDR3 is TGTGCCATCAGTGAGTCGAGGGCTATGGATAATTCACCCCTCCACTTT. Its translation: CAISESRAMDNSPLHF.

This clonotype has more than one count but fewer than ten. The chain combines TRBV12-5 with TRBJ1-2, with D perhaps TRBD1 (5 bases). V was pared by 1 base and J by 9 bases, with 15 bases between. The CDR3 loop spans 14 amino acids. Germline CDR1 and CDR2: LGHNT and FRNRAP. CDR3 in DNA: TGTGCTAGTGGTTTGGCGGGACGGATGCATAGCTACACCTTC. Encoded protein: CASGLAGRMHSYTF.

This clonotype turned up a few times. The DNA of the CDR3 is TGTGCCAGCAGCCCCAAGACTAGCGGTGAGACCCAGTACTTC. This gives the protein CASSPKTSGETQYF. The chain recombines TRBV7-2 with TRBJ2-5; 9 nucleotides agree with TRBD2. V dropped 5 bases and J dropped 5; count of bases not matched to a gene: 6. This CDR3 is 14 amino acids long. Germline CDR1 reads SGHTA; CDR2 reads FQGNSA.

CDR3 amino acids: CASSQDGTRILDEQYF. For the CDR3, the DNA is TGTGCCAGCAGCCAAGATGGGACTAGGATTTTGGACGAGCAGTACTTC. This rearrangement joins TRBV4-2 to TRBJ2-5; TRBD2 matches 8 bases. The J call may not be correct, given that the DNA end is closer to TRBJ2-7. The CDR3 extends over 16 amino acids. Germline V gene sequence: CDR1 LGHNA, CDR2 YNFKEQ.

This clonotype has a handful of counts. The CDR3 bases are TGTGCCAGCAGTTTCACCGGGACAGCCTCCGGGGAGCAGTACTTC. Translation: CASSFTGTASGEQYF. V gene TRBV2 combines with J gene TRBJ2-7, with TRBD1 matching over 7 bases. Germline CDR1 reads SNHLY; CDR2 reads FYNNEI. V lost 5 bases and J lost 7; bases outside the gene matches: 14. This CDR3 has 15 residues.

This chain links TRBV4-1 with TRBJ1-4; D unresolved. Between the trimmed V and J ends, which lost 3 bases and 3 bases, there was a span of 14 bases. This CDR3 region has 16 residues. CDR1 and CDR2 from the germline V gene are MGHRA and YSYEKL. The CDR3 bases are TGCGCCAGCAGCCACGCCCTAGGGCGCGCTAATGAAAAACTGTTTTTT. Translation gives CASSHALGRANEKLFF.

This chain links TRBV6-5 with TRBJ2-2; D call uncertain. Trimming pared 6 bases from V and 0 bases from J, leaving 8 bases between. The CDR3 loop spans 14 amino acids. Germline CDR1 is MNHEY and CDR2 is SVGAGI. This CDR3 is CASSRRPNTGELFF. CDR3 bases: TGTGCCAGCAGCCGCCGCCCGAACACCGGGGAGCTGTTTTTT.

J is TRBJ1-2 and V is TRBV5-1, with TRBD1 matching over 8 bases. The CDR3 has 15 amino acids. With V trimmed by 2 bases and J by 3 bases, 6 bases remained unmatched. The germline V gene encodes CDR1 SGHRS and CDR2 YFSETQ. The CDR3 sequence: CASSFGQGVHYGYTF. The CDR3 DNA is TGCGCCAGCAGCTTCGGACAGGGCGTCCACTATGGCTACACCTTC. The entire variable domain, with the rest obtained from reference TRBV5-1 and TRBJ1-2, is as follows: KAGVTQTPRYLIKTRGQQVTLSCSPISGHRSVSWYQQTPGQGLQFLFEYFSETQRNKGNFPGRFSGRQFSNSRSEMNVSTLELGDSALYLCASSFGQGVHYGYTFGSGTRLTVV.